This T cell receptor (beta chain) is drawn from a study of control samples from healthy donors and cancer patients. Germline V gene sequence: CDR1 DFQATT, CDR2 SNEGSKA (reference sequence). The V and J ends lost 3 bases and 4 bases, in that order; junction bases with no gene match: 6. The CDR3 loop spans 14 amino acids. This clone was counted a few times. Other DNA sequences in this specimen translate into the identical CDR3. Assay used: immunoSEQ multiplex PCR; TCRdb lists only in-frame clones, some missing. The sample shows roughly 140,000 clones, over 90% of them seen only once. This chain uses TRBV20-1 with TRBJ2-5; 9 bases are shared with TRBD1. The sample comprised blood. The TCR sequence derives from a man aged 50 to 59 in good health. Written as DNA, the CDR3 is TGCAGTGCTAGTCGGGGACAGGGAGGAGAGACCCAGTACTTC. Translating it yields CSASRGQGGETQYF.